This T cell receptor (beta chain) comes out of a study of cytomegalovirus exposure and HLA in healthy donors. Findings and limits, study-wide: Excluded: some indistinguishable V segments such as TRBV6-2 and TRBV6-3. When a later analysis was performed, an Asian-associated ancestry cluster reportedly had fewer N-insertions than the approximately 680-donor mean. In an earlier analysis, most TCR beta V segments were productive about 87% or about 30% of the time. Cytomegalovirus status, reportedly, was diagnosed with high specificity and sensitivity by the classifier.

The PCR employed 60 Vbeta primers together with 13 Jbeta primers. Only in-frame clones appear in the TCRdb table, and some are missing; sequencing was by immunoSEQ multiplex PCR. The sample comprises 150,000 to 200,000 clones, around 84% of which are singletons, and roughly 2.2% rests with the top ten. In regard to this clone: What it binds is not known.

V dropped 0 bases and J dropped 4 bases, with 13 bases sitting between them. The CDR3 is 15 residues long. CDR1 is GTSNPN and CDR2 is SVGIG in the germline V gene (reference sequence). The chain links TRBV30 to TRBJ1-5; tentatively, D is TRBD1 (5 bases). The sample consisted of PBMCs. The receptor comes from a man aged 18-30 years in good health and CMV-seropositive. DNA of the CDR3: TGTGCCTGGAGTGTATGGGGGGGTGAGAATCAGCCCCAGCATTTT. This codes for CAWSVWGGENQPQHF.